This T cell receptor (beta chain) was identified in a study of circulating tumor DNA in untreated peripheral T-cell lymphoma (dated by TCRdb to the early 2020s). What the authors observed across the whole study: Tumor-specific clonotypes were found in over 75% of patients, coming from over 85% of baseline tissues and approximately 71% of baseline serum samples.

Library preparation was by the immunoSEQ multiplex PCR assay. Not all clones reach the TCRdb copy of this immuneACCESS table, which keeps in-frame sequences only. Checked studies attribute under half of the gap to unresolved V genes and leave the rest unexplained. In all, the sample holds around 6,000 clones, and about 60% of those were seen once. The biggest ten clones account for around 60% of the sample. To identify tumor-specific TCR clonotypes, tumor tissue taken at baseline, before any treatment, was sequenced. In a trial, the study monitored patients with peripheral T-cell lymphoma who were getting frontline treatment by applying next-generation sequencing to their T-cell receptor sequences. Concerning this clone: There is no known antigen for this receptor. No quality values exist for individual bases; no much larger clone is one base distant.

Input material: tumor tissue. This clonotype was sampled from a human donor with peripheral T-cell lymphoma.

The base sequence is TGTGCCAGCAGCTCCGGGACAGGGGTCATCGCGCAGTACTTC. This translates into CASSSGTGVIAQYF. The sequence links TRBV11-3 to TRBJ2-7, and 10 junctional nucleotides match TRBD1. The CDR3 spans 14 residues, from the cysteine through the phenylalanine. Here the CDR3 DNA is all that survives: 42 bases in frame from base 1. V is trimmed back by 4 bases and J by 9 bases, and the junction contains 9 bases that no gene match accounts for. For CDR1 and CDR2, the germline V gene lists SGHNT and YENEEA.